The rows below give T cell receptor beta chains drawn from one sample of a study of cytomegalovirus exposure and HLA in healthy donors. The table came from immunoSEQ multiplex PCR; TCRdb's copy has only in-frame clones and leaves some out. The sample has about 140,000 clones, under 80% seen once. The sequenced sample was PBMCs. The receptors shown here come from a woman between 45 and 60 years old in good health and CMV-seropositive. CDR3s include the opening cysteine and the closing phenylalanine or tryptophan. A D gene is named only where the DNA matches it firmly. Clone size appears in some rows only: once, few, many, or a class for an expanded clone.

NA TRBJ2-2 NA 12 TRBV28 CASSFGLGELFF TGTGCCAGCAGTTTTGGGCTCGGGGAGCTGTTTTTT
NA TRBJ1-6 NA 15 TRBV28 CASHDSRGANSPLHF TGTGCCAGTCACGACAGCAGGGGAGCTAATTCACCCCTCCACTTT
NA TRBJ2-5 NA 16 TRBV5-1 CASSLGGSRLQETQYF TGCGCCAGCAGCTTGGGAGGGAGTAGGCTTCAAGAGACCCAGTACTTC
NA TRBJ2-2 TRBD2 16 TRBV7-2 CASSPRGLASAGELFF TGTGCCAGCAGTCCTAGAGGACTAGCCAGTGCCGGGGAGCTGTTTTTT
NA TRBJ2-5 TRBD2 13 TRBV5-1 CASSGEGSETQYF TGCGCCAGCAGTGGGGAGGGGTCAGAGACCCAGTACTTC
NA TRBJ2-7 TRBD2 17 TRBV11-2 CASSLDSLAGSTYEQYF TGTGCCAGCAGCTTAGATAGTCTAGCGGGTTCAACGTACGAGCAGTACTTC
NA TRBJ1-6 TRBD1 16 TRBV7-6 CASSLGGGQGNSPLHF TGTGCCAGCAGCTTAGGTGGGGGACAGGGGAATTCACCCCTCCACTTT
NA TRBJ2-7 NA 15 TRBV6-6 CASSYSPGVSYEQYF TGTGCCAGCAGTTATTCCCCCGGGGTCTCCTACGAGCAGTACTTC
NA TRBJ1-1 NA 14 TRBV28 CASRRGWLNTEAFF TGTGCCAGCAGACGGGGGTGGTTGAACACTGAAGCTTTCTTT
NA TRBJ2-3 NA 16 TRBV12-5 CASGLVPGGPTDTQYF TGTGCTAGTGGTTTGGTTCCAGGGGGGCCCACAGATACGCAGTATTTT
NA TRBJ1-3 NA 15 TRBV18 CASSPNRADGNTIYF TGTGCCAGCTCACCTAACAGGGCCGATGGAAACACCATATATTTT
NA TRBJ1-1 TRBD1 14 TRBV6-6 CASSYSGGNTEAFF TGTGCCAGCAGTTACTCAGGGGGCAACACTGAAGCTTTCTTT
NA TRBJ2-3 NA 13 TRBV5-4 CASSPGDSPTQYF TGTGCCAGCAGCCCCGGAGACTCCCCCACGCAGTATTTT
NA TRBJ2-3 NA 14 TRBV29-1 CSVEATGRPDTQYF TGCAGCGTTGAAGCGACAGGGAGGCCAGATACGCAGTATTTT
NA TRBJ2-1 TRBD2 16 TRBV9 CASSVLGLAGGNEQFF TGTGCCAGCAGCGTACTTGGACTAGCGGGGGGAAATGAGCAGTTCTTC
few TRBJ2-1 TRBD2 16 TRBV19 CASSATSGGGYNEQFF TGTGCCAGTAGTGCGACTAGCGGGGGGGGTTACAATGAGCAGTTCTTC
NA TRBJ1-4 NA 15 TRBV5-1 CASSPRAGANEKLFF TGCGCCAGCAGCCCCAGGGCAGGGGCTAATGAAAAACTGTTTTTT
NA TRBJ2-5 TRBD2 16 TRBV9 CASSVATGGHQETQYF TGTGCCAGCAGCGTAGCCACGGGGGGGCACCAAGAGACCCAGTACTTC